Listed below are T cell receptor beta chains from one sample, sequenced in a study of molecular identifiers for immune sequencing clone quantification. Via MiXCR, TCRdb re-called the PCR reads, giving one row per CDR3 protein. The sample has about 640,000 distinct CDR3 sequences; roughly 21% are singletons. The sample comprised naive CD8+ T cells from blood, with Jurkat cell RNA spiked in. Every receptor here comes from a human donor in good health. Some libraries in this study had Jurkat cell RNA spiked in. The CDR3 runs from the conserved cysteine through the conserved F or W. D genes are given only for firm matches. Expanded clones get a size class; other rows say once, few or many, or leave the size out.

many TRBJ2-5 15 TRBD2 TRBV7-9 CASSPLTSGTETQYF TGTGCCAGCAGCCCGTTGACTAGCGGGACAGAGACCCAGTACTTC
few TRBJ2-1 15 TRBD2 TRBV13 CASSSTLAGVGEQFF TGTGCCAGCAGCTCGACACTAGCGGGAGTTGGTGAGCAGTTCTTC
many TRBJ2-2 18 . TRBV6-5 CASSYSMTRTVTTGELFF TGTGCCAGCAGTTACTCGATGACCAGGACAGTCACCACCGGGGAGCTGTTTTTT
many TRBJ2-3 16 TRBD2 TRBV7-6 CASSYLAGGSTDTQYF TGTGCCAGCAGTTACTTGGCGGGGGGGAGCACAGATACGCAGTATTTT
. TRBJ2-2 15 . TRBV4-1 CASSQEGEHTGELFF TGCGCCAGCAGCCAAGAAGGGGAGCACACCGGGGAGCTGTTTTTT
few TRBJ1-5 15 TRBD1 TRBV4-1 CASSPAGQGSQPQHF TGCGCCAGCAGCCCCGCGGGACAGGGGTCTCAGCCCCAGCATTTT
few TRBJ1-1 14 . TRBV28 CASSSQMKGTEAFF TGTGCCAGCAGTTCACAGATGAAAGGGACTGAAGCTTTCTTT
many TRBJ1-1 14 . TRBV7-8 CASSLAPENTEAFF TGCGCCAGCAGCTTGGCCCCTGAGAACACTGAAGCTTTCTTT
few TRBJ1-5 17 . TRBV4-1 CASSSGTTKNSNQPQHF TGCGCCAGCAGCTCCGGGACGACGAAAAATAGCAATCAGCCCCAGCATTTT
many TRBJ2-5 15 TRBD2 TRBV7-9 CASSLGLAWKETQYF TGTGCCAGCAGCTTGGGACTAGCGTGGAAAGAGACCCAGTACTTC
few TRBJ2-1 14 . TRBV24-1 CATSDLEGRDEQFF TGTGCCACCAGTGATTTGGAGGGAAGGGATGAGCAGTTCTTC
many TRBJ2-7 14 TRBD1 TRBV9 CASSGGQGVDEQYF TGTGCCAGCAGCGGCGGACAGGGGGTTGACGAGCAGTACTTC
many TRBJ2-5 15 . TRBV20-1 CSAWPSTGSQETQYF TGCAGTGCTTGGCCCAGCACAGGTTCCCAAGAGACCCAGTACTTC
many TRBJ2-7 12 . TRBV6-2/TRBV6-3 CASSYGLYEQYF TGTGCCAGCAGTTACGGTCTATACGAGCAGTACTTC
many TRBJ2-7 14 . TRBV5-1 CASSPRDGPYEQYF TGTGCCAGCAGCCCACGGGACGGACCCTACGAGCAGTACTTC
. TRBJ2-6 18 TRBD1 TRBV4-1 CASSQTGGRLSGANVLTF TGCGCCAGCAGCCAAACAGGGGGTAGGCTCTCTGGGGCCAACGTCCTGACTTTC
. TRBJ1-4 12 . TRBV10-3 CAISPENEKLLF TGTGCCATCAGTCCGGAGAATGAAAAACTGCTTTTT
. TRBJ1-5 20 . TRBV5-6 CASSLGDKYIKGYRNQPQHF TGTGCCAGCAGCTTGGGGGACAAATACATTAAGGGGTATCGGAATCAGCCCCAGCATTTT
. TRBJ1-2 15 . TRBV7-6 CASSLGQGLVYGYTF TGTGCCAGCAGCTTAGGTCAGGGGCTCGTCTATGGCTACACCTTC
many TRBJ2-3 15 TRBD2 TRBV28 CASRPTSGSTDTQYF TGTGCCAGCAGGCCAACTAGCGGGAGCACAGATACGCAGTATTTT
many TRBJ2-1 12 . TRBV7-9 CASTSHRFEQFF TGTGCCAGCACCTCTCATCGGTTTGAGCAGTTCTTC
many TRBJ1-6 14 TRBD1 TRBV7-8 CASSDRGSNSPLHF TGTGCCAGCAGCGACAGGGGATCTAATTCACCCCTCCACTTT
many TRBJ1-2 15 . TRBV19 CASGPTTGPAVGYTF TGTGCCAGTGGGCCCACGACAGGACCCGCTGTCGGCTACACCTTC
few TRBJ2-1 16 . TRBV13 CASSLTRTSSYNEQFF TGTGCCAGCAGCTTAACCAGGACCAGCTCCTACAATGAGCAGTTCTTC
many TRBJ2-1 13 . TRBV5-6 CASSALLVSEQFF TGTGCCAGCAGCGCCTTACTAGTATCCGAGCAGTTCTTC
. TRBJ1-5 16 . TRBV9 CASSVLGRVSDQPQHF TGTGCCAGCAGCGTTCTTGGCAGGGTTTCCGATCAGCCCCAGCATTTT
few TRBJ2-5 17 . TRBV6-2/TRBV6-3 CASSYSLPRDPQETQYF TGTGCCAGCAGTTACTCGCTTCCAAGGGACCCCCAAGAGACCCAGTACTTC
. TRBJ2-1 16 . TRBV6-6 CASSYSSRSSYNEQFF TGTGCCAGCAGTTACTCGAGCCGGAGTTCCTACAATGAGCAGTTCTTC
few TRBJ1-1 15 . TRBV10-3 CAISESRRGNTEAFF TGTGCCATCAGTGAGTCGAGGCGGGGGAACACTGAAGCTTTCTTT
. TRBJ2-5 15 TRBD1 TRBV6-5 CASSPRTGGVETQYF TGTGCCAGCAGTCCCAGGACAGGGGGCGTTGAGACCCAGTACTTC
many TRBJ1-6 17 . TRBV11-2 CASFREAVPDINSPLHF TGTGCCAGCTTCAGGGAGGCCGTCCCGGACATTAATTCACCCCTCCACTTT
. TRBJ2-1 12 . TRBV27 CASKGTYNEQFF TGTGCCAGCAAAGGGACCTACAATGAGCAGTTCTTC
few TRBJ1-2 15 . TRBV30 CAWSAGVLANYGYTF TGTGCCTGGAGTGCTGGGGTCTTAGCTAACTATGGCTACACCTTC
many TRBJ1-2 10 . TRBV29-1 CSVDPTGYTF TGCAGCGTTGATCCAACTGGCTACACCTTC
many TRBJ2-3 14 . TRBV6-2/TRBV6-3 CASSYDRRTDTQYF TGTGCCAGCAGTTACGATCGCCGCACAGATACGCAGTATTTT
few TRBJ2-7 16 TRBD2 TRBV6-5 CASSYVGGAGGFEQYF TGTGCCAGCAGTTATGTCGGGGGGGCGGGAGGGTTCGAGCAGTACTTC
few TRBJ2-7 14 . TRBV12-3/TRBV12-4 CASSLAASEYEQYF TGTGCCAGCAGTTTGGCGGCCAGCGAATACGAGCAGTACTTC
many TRBJ1-5 16 . TRBV3-1 CASSQGIFGSNQPQHF TGTGCCAGCAGCCAAGGGATATTTGGTAGCAATCAGCCCCAGCATTTT
. TRBJ1-5 13 TRBD1 TRBV12-3/TRBV12-4 CASRGDRGKPQHF TGTGCCAGCAGGGGGGACAGGGGTAAGCCCCAGCATTTT
many TRBJ1-1 14 . TRBV11-2 CASSWKGANTEAFF TGTGCCAGCAGTTGGAAAGGAGCGAACACTGAAGCTTTCTTT
few TRBJ2-3 15 . TRBV9 CASSVGRQNTDTQYF TGTGCCAGCAGCGTAGGGAGACAAAACACAGATACGCAGTATTTT
many TRBJ2-2 15 . TRBV7-9 CASTRDGTNTGELFF TGTGCCAGCACCCGGGACGGTACGAACACCGGGGAGCTGTTTTTT
many TRBJ2-2 14 . TRBV7-3 CASSKTSWTGELFF TGTGCCAGCAGCAAGACTAGTTGGACCGGGGAGCTGTTTTTT
few TRBJ1-3 16 . TRBV7-6 CASSSQTGGSGNTIYF TGTGCCAGCAGCTCCCAGACAGGCGGCTCTGGAAACACCATATATTTT
. TRBJ2-7 15 TRBD1 TRBV4-3 CASSQDRDRSYEQYF TGCGCCAGCAGCCAAGACCGGGACAGATCCTACGAGCAGTACTTC
. TRBJ2-2 15 . TRBV2 CASSEVGEYTGELFF TGTGCCAGCAGTGAGGTTGGGGAGTACACCGGGGAGCTGTTTTTT
many TRBJ2-1 16 TRBD2 TRBV7-2 CASRDIGLAGINEQFF TGTGCCAGCAGGGACATAGGACTAGCGGGAATCAATGAGCAGTTCTTC
many TRBJ2-3 16 TRBD1 TRBV20-1 CSAPDPGQGVTDTQYF TGCAGTGCCCCTGATCCGGGACAGGGAGTCACAGATACGCAGTATTTT
many TRBJ2-5 14 TRBD2 TRBV6-2/TRBV6-3 CASSYGTSGETQYF TGTGCCAGCAGTTACGGGACTAGCGGAGAGACCCAGTACTTC
. TRBJ2-5 16 TRBD2 TRBV7-6 CAGSLTLAGGQETQYF TGTGCCGGCAGCTTAACCCTAGCGGGGGGGCAAGAGACCCAGTACTTC
many TRBJ1-4 17 . TRBV11-2 CASSLGGALSPDEKLFF TGTGCCAGCAGCTTAGGGGGGGCCTTATCCCCAGATGAAAAACTGTTTTTT